This T cell receptor beta chain originates from a study of blood T cells in healthy people across ages. This CDR3 has 13 amino acids. Germline V gives CDR1 GTSNPN, CDR2 SVGIG (reference sequence). V dropped 3 bases and J dropped 6; count of bases not matched to a gene: 7. With a J-beta primer mix and a sample-barcoded 5' primer, a second PCR ran roughly 6 to 11 cycles. Every individual sample yielded 2.5 million or more paired-end reads (each containing CDR3). TCRdb reprocessed the 5' RACE reads with MiXCR, giving one entry per CDR3 protein. The sample records 700,000 to 900,000 distinct CDR3 sequences, 53% being singletons.

This chain joins TRBV30 and TRBJ1-1; 7 nucleotides match TRBD1. The sample comprised blood. This TCR derives from an elderly man in good health. CDR3 bases: TGTGCCTGGAGAAAAGGGGGCGGGTCTGAAGCTTTCTTT. Translating gives CAWRKGGGSEAFF. The full variable domain, its missing parts supplied by reference TRBV30 and TRBJ1-1, is SQTIHQWPATLVQPVGSPLSLECTVEGTSNPNLYWYRQAAGRGLQLLFYSVGIGQISSEVPQNLSASRPQDRQFILSSKKLLLSDSGFYLCAWRKGGGSEAFFGQGTRLTVV.